A selection of T cell receptor beta chains follows, all from one sample in a study of T cell changes during pregnancy in multiple sclerosis. Produced via immunoSEQ multiplex PCR; TCRdb's table is partial and in-frame only. Of some 11,000 clones listed, around 89% are singletons. The material sequenced was CD8+ T cells from peripheral blood mononuclear cells, taken in the first trimester of pregnancy. Receptor source: a female donor in good health, enrolled as a control in a pregnancy study. Each CDR3 is given with its conserved first and last residue. A D gene is named only where the DNA matches it firmly. Size is omitted from some rows. Given values are once, few, many or a class for expanded clones.

TRBD2,.,TRBJ2-1,TRBV18,CASSPSGTSGSDEQFF,TGTGCCAGCTCCCCCTCCGGGACTAGCGGGAGCGATGAGCAGTTCTTC
.,.,TRBJ2-7,TRBV14,CASSSRAEQYF,TGTGCCAGCAGCTCCAGGGCCGAGCAGTACTTC
TRBD1,.,TRBJ1-1,TRBV19,CASSKGTGRGLTDTEAFF,TGTGCCAGTAGTAAGGGGACAGGGAGGGGTCTTACCGACACTGAAGCTTTCTTT
TRBD1,.,TRBJ1-1,TRBV7-6,CASSLDSRGRVNTEAFF,TGTGCCAGCAGCTTAGATTCCAGGGGGCGGGTGAACACTGAAGCTTTCTTT
TRBD1,.,TRBJ1-2,TRBV19,CASSDRGLNGYTF,TGTGCCAGTAGCGACAGGGGGCTGAATGGCTACACCTTC
.,.,TRBJ2-2,TRBV7-9,CASSRRGAGAPTGELFF,TGTGCCAGCAGCCGTCGAGGGGCAGGGGCACCCACCGGGGAGCTGTTTTTT
.,.,TRBJ1-5,TRBV4-2,CASSQAQQDLNQPQHF,TGTGCCAGCAGCCAAGCCCAACAGGACCTCAATCAGCCCCAGCATTTT
.,.,TRBJ1-1,TRBV4-3,CASSQGRRVNTEAFF,TGCGCCAGCAGCCAAGGGCGCAGGGTGAACACTGAAGCTTTCTTT
.,.,TRBJ1-2,TRBV19,CASSIDRGGYGYTF,TGTGCCAGTAGTATAGATCGGGGGGGCTATGGCTACACCTTC
TRBD2,.,TRBJ2-3,TRBV7-3,CASSLVTAGESADTQYF,TGTGCCAGCAGCTTAGTTACGGCGGGGGAGTCCGCAGATACGCAGTATTTT
.,.,TRBJ1-5,TRBV5-1,CASSLAPSQLNQPQHF,TGCGCCAGCAGCTTGGCCCCTTCACAGTTAAATCAGCCCCAGCATTTT
.,.,TRBJ1-1,TRBV30,CAWSVPGQWAEAFF,TGTGCCTGGAGTGTACCAGGGCAGTGGGCTGAAGCTTTCTTT
.,.,TRBJ2-7,TRBV25-1,CASSGPGSYEQYF,TGTGCCAGCAGTGGTCCGGGATCCTACGAGCAGTACTTC
.,.,TRBJ1-4,TRBV5-1,CASSWRGRENQKLFF,TGCGCCAGCAGCTGGAGGGGACGGGAGAATCAAAAACTGTTTTTT
.,.,TRBJ2-7,TRBV1,CTSRGRGIPYEQYF,TGCACCAGCAGGGGGAGGGGAATACCCTACGAGCAGTACTTC
.,.,TRBJ2-7,TRBV11-2,CASSLEGAATYEQYF,TGTGCCAGCAGCTTAGAAGGGGCCGCTACCTACGAGCAGTACTTC
TRBD1,.,TRBJ1-4,TRBV30,CAWSSTGTGREKLFF,TGTGCCTGGAGTTCGACCGGGACAGGCCGTGAAAAACTGTTTTTT
.,.,TRBJ2-3,TRBV2,CASRDSTDTQYF,TGTGCCAGCAGGGACTCCACAGATACGCAGTATTTT
.,.,TRBJ1-6,TRBV4-3,CASSQDGGRVVSPLHF,TGCGCCAGCAGCCAAGATGGAGGGAGAGTCGTTTCACCCCTCCACTTT
.,.,TRBJ1-6,TRBV27,CASSPGVGVSPLHF,TGTGCCAGCAGTCCCGGGGTTGGCGTTTCACCCCTCCACTTT
.,.,TRBJ1-2,TRBV29-1,CSVDEAIYGYTF,TGCAGCGTTGACGAAGCAATTTATGGCTACACCTTC
TRBD1,once,TRBJ1-6,TRBV7-2,CASSRDSSYNSPLHF,TGTGCCAGCAGCCGGGACAGCTCCTATAATTCACCCCTCCACTTT
.,large,TRBJ1-1,TRBV15,CATSSAGRGERTEAFF,TGTGCCACCAGCAGCGCAGGCAGGGGAGAAAGAACTGAAGCTTTCTTT
.,.,TRBJ1-1,TRBV29-1,CSVDSGARTEAFF,TGCAGCGTTGATTCAGGGGCGCGCACTGAAGCTTTCTTT
.,.,TRBJ2-7,TRBV23-1,CASSQSNLESPSYEQYF,TGCGCCAGCAGTCAATCGAACTTAGAATCCCCATCCTACGAGCAGTACTTC
TRBD2,few,TRBJ2-3,TRBV19,CASSRLAETDTQYF,TGTGCCAGTAGTAGACTAGCGGAGACAGATACGCAGTATTTT
TRBD1,.,TRBJ1-2,TRBV27,CASSPWGTGYYGYTF,TGTGCCAGCAGCCCTTGGGGGACAGGGTACTATGGCTACACCTTC
.,.,TRBJ2-7,TRBV13,CASSLGSGEVSIGEQYF,TGTGCCAGCAGCTTAGGATCGGGGGAAGTTTCGATCGGCGAGCAGTACTTC
TRBD1,.,TRBJ2-7,TRBV7-8,CASSLETGQGSYEQYF,TGTGCCAGCAGCTTAGAAACCGGACAGGGTTCCTACGAGCAGTACTTC
TRBD1,.,TRBJ2-7,TRBV30,CAWRGGTGGTYEQYF,TGTGCCTGGAGGGGGGGGACAGGGGGAACCTACGAGCAGTACTTC
TRBD1,.,TRBJ2-1,TRBV5-6,CASSLAGGNRDEQFF,TGTGCCAGCAGCTTGGCAGGGGGCAATAGGGATGAGCAGTTCTTC
.,.,TRBJ2-1,TRBV27,CASTSRGVVDNEQFF,TGTGCCAGCACCTCCCGGGGAGTAGTCGACAATGAGCAGTTCTTC
.,.,TRBJ2-7,TRBV6-6,CASTPVQRHEQYF,TGTGCCAGTACCCCGGTGCAGAGGCACGAGCAGTACTTC
TRBD2,medium-sized,TRBJ2-7,TRBV4-2,CASSQELVDGGRYEQYF,TGTGCCAGCAGCCAAGAGCTCGTGGACGGGGGGAGATACGAGCAGTACTTC
TRBD1,.,TRBJ1-2,TRBV4-3,CASSQDRGQGGYTF,TGCGCCAGCAGCCAAGACAGGGGGCAAGGAGGCTACACCTTC
TRBD1,.,TRBJ1-1,TRBV30,CAWRRTGSTEAFF,TGTGCCTGGAGGAGGACAGGGAGCACTGAAGCTTTCTTT
TRBD1,few,TRBJ1-1,TRBV30,CAWSAGTANTEAFF,TGTGCCTGGAGTGCCGGGACAGCGAACACTGAAGCTTTCTTT
TRBD1,.,TRBJ1-2,TRBV19,CASLQGAGYGYTF,TGTGCCAGCCTACAGGGGGCTGGCTATGGCTACACCTTC
.,few,TRBJ1-1,TRBV6-6,CASSEGTEAFF,TGTGCCAGCAGTGAGGGCACTGAAGCTTTCTTT
.,.,TRBJ1-2,TRBV27,CASRGGANYGYTF,TGTGCCAGCAGGGGAGGGGCTAACTATGGCTACACCTTC
.,.,TRBJ1-2,TRBV30,CASTPNGYTF,TGTGCCTCAACCCCTAATGGCTACACCTTC
.,few,TRBJ2-2,TRBV6-4,CASSELTDTGELFF,TGTGCCAGCAGTGAGCTTACTGACACCGGGGAGCTGTTTTTT
TRBD1,.,TRBJ2-5,TRBV6-1,CASSEVWAGGGETQYF,TGTGCCAGCAGTGAAGTGTGGGCAGGGGGCGGGGAGACCCAGTACTTC
.,.,TRBJ1-4,TRBV30,CAWKGGQGTQKTHEKLFF,TGTGCCTGGAAGGGGGGGCAGGGGACGCAGAAGACACATGAAAAACTGTTTTTT
.,.,TRBJ2-3,TRBV9,CASSVRHLSTDTQYF,TGTGCCAGCAGCGTTCGACACCTTAGCACAGATACGCAGTATTTT
.,.,TRBJ2-7,TRBV10-3,CAISESDSSYEQYF,TGTGCCATCAGTGAGTCGGACAGCTCCTACGAGCAGTACTTC
.,.,TRBJ2-7,TRBV7-3,CASSVDMGYEQYF,TGTGCCAGCAGTGTTGACATGGGCTACGAGCAGTACTTC
TRBD2,.,TRBJ2-7,TRBV5-1,CASSLVGGLAENEQYF,TGCGCCAGCAGCTTGGTCGGGGGACTAGCGGAGAACGAGCAGTACTTC
.,.,TRBJ1-1,TRBV2,CASSERERNTEAFF,TGTGCCAGCAGCGAAAGGGAGAGGAACACTGAAGCTTTCTTT
TRBD1,.,TRBJ1-1,TRBV4-3,CASSQASGTGSAEAFF,TGCGCCAGCAGCCAAGCATCCGGGACAGGTTCAGCTGAAGCTTTCTTT
.,.,TRBJ1-3,TRBV5-6,CASSLAGALTGNTIYF,TGTGCCAGCAGCTTGGCAGGGGCGTTGACTGGAAACACCATATATTTT
TRBD1,.,TRBJ2-2,TRBV25-1,CASSESDRDTGELFF,TGTGCCAGCAGTGAATCCGACAGGGACACCGGGGAGCTGTTTTTT
.,.,TRBJ1-2,TRBV7-2,CASSPYNSTASLDGYTF,TGTGCCAGCAGCCCTTATAACTCGACAGCCTCTCTGGATGGCTACACCTTC
.,.,TRBJ2-5,TRBV9,CASSEGRLVQETQYF,TGTGCCAGCAGCGAGGGGCGACTAGTACAAGAGACCCAGTACTTC